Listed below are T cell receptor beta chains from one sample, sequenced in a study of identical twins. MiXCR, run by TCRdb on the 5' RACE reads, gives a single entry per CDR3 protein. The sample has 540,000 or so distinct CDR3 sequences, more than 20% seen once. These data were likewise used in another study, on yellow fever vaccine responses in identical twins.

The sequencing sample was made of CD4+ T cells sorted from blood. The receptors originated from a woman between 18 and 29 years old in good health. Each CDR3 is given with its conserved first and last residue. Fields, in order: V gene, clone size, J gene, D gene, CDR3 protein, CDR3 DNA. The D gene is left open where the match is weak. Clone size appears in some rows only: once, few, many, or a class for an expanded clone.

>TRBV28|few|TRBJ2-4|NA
CASTNGDPLDGIQYF
TGTGCCAGCACCAACGGGGATCCTCTAGATGGGATTCAGTACTTC
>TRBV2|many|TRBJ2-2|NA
CASRTGLDTGELFF
TGTGCCAGCAGAACAGGGTTGGATACCGGGGAGCTGTTTTTT
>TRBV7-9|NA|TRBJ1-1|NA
CASSLDAREKAFF
TGTGCCAGCAGCTTAGATGCCCGGGAAAAAGCTTTCTTT
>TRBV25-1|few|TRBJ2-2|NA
CASSLSDHWTGELFF
TGTGCCAGCAGTCTCAGCGACCATTGGACCGGGGAGCTGTTTTTT
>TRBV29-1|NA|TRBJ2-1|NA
CSGFQGIFSSYNEQFF
TGCAGCGGTTTTCAGGGAATTTTTAGCTCCTACAATGAGCAGTTCTTC
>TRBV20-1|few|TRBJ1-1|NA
CSANEGPMNTEAFF
TGCAGTGCTAATGAGGGACCTATGAACACTGAAGCTTTCTTT
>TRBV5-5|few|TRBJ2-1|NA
CASSPRGLRENNEQFF
TGTGCCAGCAGCCCTCGGGGGCTTAGGGAAAACAATGAGCAGTTCTTC
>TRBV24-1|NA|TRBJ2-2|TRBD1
CATSDPGQGNTGELFF
TGTGCCACCAGCGACCCGGGACAGGGAAACACCGGGGAGCTGTTTTTT
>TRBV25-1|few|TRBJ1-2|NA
CASSEPGRADYGYTF
TGTGCCAGCAGTGAACCCGGCAGGGCCGACTATGGCTACACCTTC
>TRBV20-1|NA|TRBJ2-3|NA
CSAMWRGSTDTQYF
TGCAGTGCTATGTGGCGCGGGAGCACAGATACGCAGTATTTT
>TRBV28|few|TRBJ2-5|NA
CASSLVSPKGTQYF
TGTGCCAGCAGTTTAGTTAGTCCAAAGGGGACCCAGTACTTC
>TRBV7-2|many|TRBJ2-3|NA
CASRPIWATDTQYF
TGTGCCAGCAGACCCATTTGGGCGACAGATACGCAGTATTTT
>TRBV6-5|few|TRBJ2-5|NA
CASSHPQETQYF
TGTGCCAGCAGCCACCCCCAAGAGACCCAGTACTTC
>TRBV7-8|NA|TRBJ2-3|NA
CASSVLGDTQYF
TGTGCCAGCAGCGTGCTGGGAGATACGCAGTATTTT
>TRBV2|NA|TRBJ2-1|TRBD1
CASRLTGVGSYNEQFF
TGTGCCAGCAGGCTGACAGGGGTGGGCTCCTACAATGAGCAGTTCTTC
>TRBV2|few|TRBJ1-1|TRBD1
CASGTYRGSGEAFF
TGTGCCAGCGGGACGTACAGGGGGTCGGGTGAAGCTTTCTTT
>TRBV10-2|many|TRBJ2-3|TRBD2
CASSAGADTQYF
TGCGCCAGCTCAGCGGGGGCAGATACGCAGTATTTT
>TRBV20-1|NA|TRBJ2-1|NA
CSAARVASYNEQFF
TGCAGTGCCGCCCGAGTTGCCTCCTACAATGAGCAGTTCTTC
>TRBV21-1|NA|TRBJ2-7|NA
CASTIIYEQYF
TGTGCCAGCACCATAATCTACGAGCAGTACTTC
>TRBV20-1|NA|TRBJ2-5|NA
CSASWLTEETQYF
TGCAGTGCGAGTTGGCTAACCGAAGAGACCCAGTACTTC
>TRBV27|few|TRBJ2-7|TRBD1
CASSLAGTGTPNEQYF
TGTGCCAGCAGTTTAGCCGGGACAGGGACCCCTAACGAGCAGTACTTC
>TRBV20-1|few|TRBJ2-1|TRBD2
CSAPRTSGSNNEQFF
TGCAGTGCTCCCCGGACTAGCGGGAGTAACAATGAGCAGTTCTTC